The 10 T cell receptor beta chains listed next were all sequenced from one sample in a study of blood T cells in healthy people across ages. A second PCR, run for about 7 to 12 cycles, used a sample-barcoded 5' primer plus a J-beta primer mix. TCRdb re-analysed the 5' RACE reads in MiXCR, keeping a single row per CDR3 protein. In the table there are under 2 million distinct CDR3 sequences, about 31% of which are singletons. The sequenced sample consisted of blood. These receptors were collected from a woman in her 30s in good health.

This clonotype was found a few times. The chain combines TRBV29-1 with TRBJ2-1, with 8 bases that match TRBD2. Germline CDR1 is SQVTM and CDR2 is ANQGSEA. The trim removed 1 base at V and 9 bases at J, leaving 14 bases unmatched. The CDR3 is 16 amino acids. CDR3 amino acids: CSVEGASGRIQGEQFF. The CDR3 region has the DNA TGCAGCGTTGAAGGGGCTAGCGGGCGCATTCAGGGTGAGCAGTTCTTC.

The genes are TRBV27 and TRBJ1-5; D may be TRBD1 (5 bases). V was clipped by 5 bases and J by 7 bases, with 12 bases between them. The germline V gene has CDR1 MNHEY and CDR2 SMNVEV (reference sequence). The CDR3 sequence is 13 residues long. Here the CDR3 reads CASSPRQSQPQHF. CDR3 nucleotides: TGTGCCAGCAGTCCCCGACAGAGCCAGCCCCAGCATTTT.

This clonotype showed up just a few times. The CDR3 coding sequence is TGTGCCAGCAGATCAGGGGCCAGTGAGCAGTTCTTC. Its translation is CASRSGASEQFF. This rearrangement joins TRBV2 to TRBJ2-1; weak D call: TRBD1 (6 bases). Trimming cost V 6 bases and J 9 bases, with 12 bases left between them. Looked up from germline, CDR1 is SNHLY and CDR2 is FYNNEI. The CDR3 has 12 amino acids.

The rearrangement joins TRBV12-3 or TRBV12-4 to TRBJ1-2; the D is unclear. This CDR3 comprises 16 residues. V dropped 5 bases and J dropped 10 bases, with 26 bases sitting between them. The CDR3 region has the DNA TGTGCCAGCAGTCGATCCGGGAGGGCCATAAGTATATACTACACCTTC. This translates into CASSRSGRAISIYYTF.

On this clonotype itself: Relative to the germline gene, one junction end is altered; a read error may explain this. The chain links TRBV2 to TRBJ2-3, with D perhaps given as TRBD1 or TRBD2 (5 bases each). The V gene's germline CDR1 is SNHLY and CDR2 FYNNEI. CDR3 length: 14 amino acids. Here the CDR3 reads CASQAGTITDTRYF. For the CDR3, the DNA is TGTGCCAGCCAAGCCGGGACCATCACAGATACGCGGTATTTT.

As to this clonotype: A clone one base away is much larger, so this may be a read error. This sequence joins TRBV4-1 and TRBJ2-1; D is uncertain. There are 17 residues in the CDR3. Germline assignment: CDR1 MGHRA and CDR2 YSYEKL. V lost 1 base and J 6 bases, leaving 19 bases between the germline ends. The chain's CDR3 is CASSQGVGGLFGNEQFF. Here the CDR3 DNA reads TGCGCCAGCAGCCAAGGTGTGGGTGGTTTGTTTGGCAATGAGCAGTTCTTC.

The CDR3 DNA reads TGTGCCAGCAGCTTGGGTAGCGGGCCGAGGGGGGAGCAGTACTTC. Its translation: CASSLGSGPRGEQYF. The chain carries TRBV5-6 and TRBJ2-7; D is perhaps TRBD2 (7 bases). Germline CDR1 reads SGHDT; CDR2 reads YYEEEE. The CDR3 is made up of 15 amino acids. The V end was cut by 0 bases, the J end by 7 bases, with 17 bases between.

The rearrangement links TRBV7-9 to TRBJ2-5; tentatively, D is TRBD1 or TRBD2 (5 bases each). This CDR3 has 14 residues. Germline V gives CDR1 SEHNR, CDR2 FQNEAQ (reference sequence). Trimming removed 5 bases from V and 7 bases from J, with 17 bases in between. CDR3 region: CASSNPGTQGTQYF. The CDR3, as DNA: TGTGCCAGCAGCAACCCGGGAACCCAGGGGACCCAGTACTTC.

This clonotype was counted between two and nine times. The rearrangement joins TRBV2 to TRBJ2-3; the D is unclear. Per the germline V gene, CDR1 is SNHLY and CDR2 is FYNNEI. This CDR3 spans 13 amino acids. Trimming removed 6 bases at V and 2 bases at J, with 9 bases between. The CDR3 DNA reads TGTGCCAGCAGGGTTACAGACACAGATACGCAGTATTTT. This translates into CASRVTDTDTQYF. Together with reference TRBV2 and TRBJ2-3, the CDR3 gives the full variable domain: EPEVTQTPSHQVTQMGQEVILRCVPISNHLYFYWYRQILGQKVEFLVSFYNNEISEKSEIFDDQFSVERPDGSNFTLKIRSTKLEDSAMYFCASRVTDTDTQYFGPGTRLTVL.

The chain recombines TRBV2 with TRBJ1-1, with 7 bases aligning to TRBD1. The V and J ends lost 9 bases and 1 base, in that order; junction bases with no gene match: 8. In germline, CDR1 is SNHLY, CDR2 FYNNEI. The CDR3 contains 14 residues. The CDR3 loop is CASGDSTTNTEAFF. CDR3 in DNA: TGTGCCAGTGGGGACAGTACTACGAACACTGAAGCTTTCTTT.